This T cell receptor (beta chain) derives from a study of Ad26.COV2.S vaccination and SARS-CoV-2 variants. The repertoire was sequenced with immunoSEQ multiplex PCR; TCRdb's copy has only in-frame clones and lacks some. Among a few hundred thousand clones listed, roughly 90% were seen once. Specified treatment: roughly 20 received Ad26.COV2.S at low or high dose, single or two shots; about 5 received placebo; per-sample allocation not given. Samples analyzed were those drawn on day 63 after the first vaccine or placebo injection. Germline values: CDR1 MNHEY, CDR2 SMNVEV (reference sequence). The CDR3 sequence is 12 residues long. V was clipped by 3 bases and J by 6 bases, with 5 bases between them.

The sample in question was peripheral blood, obtained in a trial of Ad26.COV2.S vaccine versus placebo. The receptor was isolated from a person between 18 and 65 years old who received the Ad26.COV2.S COVID-19 vaccine or a placebo. V and J are TRBV27 and TRBJ2-2; no clear D. DNA of the CDR3: TGTGCCAGCAGTTTCCAGGCCGGGGAGCTGTTTTTT. This gives the protein CASSFQAGELFF.